One sample yielded the 27 T cell receptor beta chains listed below, sequenced in a study of cytomegalovirus exposure and HLA in healthy donors. PCR employed 60 Vbeta and 13 Jbeta primers. Clones were read by immunoSEQ multiplex PCR, and TCRdb kept only the in-frame ones, dropping some. Of about 90,000 clones detected, about 70% appear once; the ten largest clones hold around 2.3%. The source material was PBMCs. The source of these receptors is a young man in good health and CMV-seronegative.

The chain combines TRBV18 with TRBJ1-2; D perhaps matches TRBD1 (5 bases). Germline V gene sequence: CDR1 KGHSH, CDR2 LQKENI. The V gene lost 2 bases and the J gene lost 8 bases, with 15 bases spanning the gap. This CDR3 spans 14 amino acids. The CDR3 bases are TGTGCCAGCTCACCAGGCAGGGAGGATGGGGGCTACACCTTC. As protein: CASSPGREDGGYTF.

The chain carries TRBV11-2 and TRBJ1-1; D is possibly TRBD1 (5 bases). This CDR3 has 14 residues. The V gene lost 5 bases and the J gene lost 7 bases, with 17 bases spanning the gap. Germline V gives CDR1 SGHAT, CDR2 FQNNGV. The CDR3 sequence is CASSHRTSPSEAFF. The CDR3 DNA follows: TGTGCCAGCAGCCACCGGACATCCCCCAGTGAAGCTTTCTTT.

This rearrangement joins TRBV5-1 to TRBJ2-3, with 10 positions matching TRBD2. The CDR3 length is 16 residues. With 0 bases clipped from V and 1 base from J, the junction kept 2 bases outside the gene matches. Germline assignment: CDR1 SGHRS and CDR2 YFSETQ. CDR3 residues: CASSLVLAGRTDTQYF. In DNA form, the CDR3 reads TGCGCCAGCAGCTTGGTACTAGCGGGGCGCACAGATACGCAGTATTTT.

The chain couples TRBV4-2 to TRBJ2-7; D remains unclear. The CDR3 has 12 residues. Germline V gene data show CDR1 as LGHNA and CDR2 as YNFKEQ. Deletions cut 0 bases from V and 6 bases from J, with 6 bases between. The CDR3 bases are TGTGCCAGCAGCCAAGAGGGCCGCGAGCAGTACTTC. This codes for CASSQEGREQYF.

The CDR3 spells CASSSGLAGGARIEQYF. The CDR3 DNA reads as TGTGCCAGCAGCTCCGGACTAGCGGGGGGGGCAAGGATCGAGCAGTACTTC. The rearrangement links TRBV7-2 to TRBJ2-7, with 15 positions matching TRBD2. J lost 6 bases, V lost 4 bases, and 10 bases had no gene match. This CDR3 has 17 residues. Germline CDR1 SGHTA, CDR2 FQGNSA.

This sequence joins TRBV7-9 and TRBJ2-6; maybe TRBD1 (5 bases). The CDR3 totals 17 residues. Trimming took off 4 bases at V and 0 bases at J, with 13 bases between the two ends. In germline, CDR1 is SEHNR, CDR2 FQNEAQ (reference sequence). Here the CDR3 DNA reads TGTGCCAGCAGCTATAGGACACCTAACTCTGGGGCCAACGTCCTGACTTTC. Translating it yields CASSYRTPNSGANVLTF.

The V gene is TRBV19, the J gene TRBJ1-1, with TRBD1 as a possible D gene (6 bases). CDR1 is LNHDA and CDR2 is SQIVND in the germline V gene (reference sequence). CDR3 length equals 14 residues. The germline V and J ends were trimmed by 6 bases and 1 base, with 12 bases remaining between them. The CDR3 DNA reads as TGTGCCAGTAGCTTCATGGACAGGAACACTGAAGCTTTCTTT. This translates into CASSFMDRNTEAFF.

This clone was seen just once. This sequence joins TRBV6-1 and TRBJ1-1; D unresolved. V was shortened by 0 bases and J by 0 bases, with 11 bases between the two germline ends. CDR3 length: 16 residues. Germline V gives CDR1 MNHNS, CDR2 SASEGT. The CDR3 reads CASSEALRALNTEAFF. In DNA, the CDR3 is TGTGCCAGCAGTGAAGCGCTTCGCGCCTTGAACACTGAAGCTTTCTTT.

V usage is TRBV14 and J usage is TRBJ1-4; D call uncertain. Germline V gene lookup returns CDR1 SGHDN and CDR2 FVKESK. The CDR3 has 12 amino acids. The V end was cut by 3 bases, the J end by 8 bases, with 7 bases between. The CDR3 nucleotides are TGTGCCAGCAGCCACGGAGTCGAAAAACTGTTTTTT. Amino acids: CASSHGVEKLFF.

DNA for the CDR3: TGTGCCAGCAGTGATCGGGGTTACGAGCAGTACTTC. This gives the protein CASSDRGYEQYF. V is TRBV2 and J is TRBJ2-7; D perhaps matches TRBD2 (5 bases). Trimming removed 3 bases at V and 4 bases at J, with 7 bases between. CDR1 SNHLY and CDR2 FYNNEI come from the germline V gene. The CDR3 runs 12 residues.

This clone was counted between two and nine times. The chain recombines TRBV6-5 with TRBJ2-1; D possibly corresponds to TRBD2 (5 bases). Trimming took 4 bases from V and 0 from J, leaving 13 bases between them. The CDR3 length is 16 residues. Germline V gene data show CDR1 as MNHEY and CDR2 as SVGAGI. The CDR3 region is CASSSPKSGSYNEQFF. As DNA, the CDR3 is TGTGCCAGCAGTTCCCCGAAAAGCGGCTCCTACAATGAGCAGTTCTTC.

This rearrangement joins TRBV5-4 to TRBJ1-2; maybe TRBD1 (6 bases). The CDR3 consists of 15 residues. Trimming took off 7 bases at V and 1 base at J, with 17 bases between the two ends. CDR1 and CDR2 from the germline V gene are SGHNT and YYREEE (reference sequence). In DNA, the CDR3 is TGTGCCAGCCGAGGGGGATTTGATGGTAACTATGGCTACACCTTC. Protein: CASRGGFDGNYGYTF.

The V and J genes are TRBV25-1 and TRBJ2-7; maybe TRBD1 (6 bases). Trimming pared 4 bases from V and 0 bases from J, leaving 7 bases between. This CDR3 is built from 13 residues. Germline loops: CDR1 MGHDK, CDR2 SYGVNS. The CDR3 DNA sequence: TGTGCCAGCAGTGGGGACATCTCCTACGAGCAGTACTTC. This gives the protein CASSGDISYEQYF.

This clone was observed a few times. The chain joins TRBV28 to TRBJ1-4; possible D gene TRBD1, 6 bases. The germline V and J ends were trimmed by 4 bases and 8 bases, with 17 bases remaining between them. Germline-derived CDR1 and CDR2 are MDHEN and SYDVKM. This CDR3 is 15 amino acids long. CDR3 amino acids: CASSSPGGGNEKLFF. CDR3 coding DNA: TGTGCCAGCAGTTCACCGGGAGGGGGGAACGAAAAACTGTTTTTT.

To note about this clone: This sample includes further DNA sequences coding for the same CDR3. The V call is TRBV9, the J call TRBJ2-7; weak D call: TRBD2 (5 bases). The CDR3 is 14 amino acids. CDR1 and CDR2 (germline): SGDLS, YYNGEE. Trimming stripped 0 bases from V and 3 bases from J, with 10 bases between. The CDR3 is CASSVGGSSYEQYF. In DNA, the CDR3 is TGTGCCAGCAGCGTAGGTGGGAGCAGCTACGAGCAGTACTTC.

The table lists this clone with a count of one. This chain joins TRBV30 and TRBJ1-2; TRBD1 matches at 8 bases. The CDR3 runs to 16 residues. Germline V gene sequence: CDR1 GTSNPN, CDR2 SVGIG (reference sequence). The V segment lost 3 bases and the J segment 8 bases; nucleotides outside the gene matches: 17. CDR3 DNA: TGTGCCTGGAGCTTATTTTATCCTCCGACAGGGGCCGGCTACACCTTC. Encoded protein: CAWSLFYPPTGAGYTF.

The CDR3 coding sequence is TGTGCCTGGTCGAGCGGTTCGGGAGGGAACGATGAGCAGTTCTTC. Translation gives CAWSSGSGGNDEQFF. The chain carries TRBV30 and TRBJ2-1; 8 bases are shared with TRBD2. Trimming took 5 bases from V and 8 from J; bases not matched to a gene: 14. This CDR3 has 15 amino acids. CDR1 and CDR2 from the germline V gene are GTSNPN and SVGIG (reference sequence).

This clone was counted a few times. The rearrangement uses TRBV27 and TRBJ1-5; D is uncertain. V lost 0 bases and J lost 4, with 7 bases in between. Germline assignment: CDR1 MNHEY and CDR2 SMNVEV (reference sequence). The CDR3 loop spans 14 amino acids. In DNA, the CDR3 is TGTGCCAGCAGTTTATCGGCGGGGAATCAGCCCCAGCATTTT. This gives the protein CASSLSAGNQPQHF.

Here the CDR3 DNA reads TGTGCCAGCAGTTTGGCAGGGCCGGAAGGCTACACCTTC. Amino acids: CASSLAGPEGYTF. The V and J genes are TRBV28 and TRBJ1-2; D may be TRBD1 (5 bases). CDR3 length: 13 amino acids. Trimming removed 3 bases at V and 8 bases at J, with 13 bases between. Germline V lookup: CDR1 MDHEN, CDR2 SYDVKM.

This chain uses TRBV7-9 with TRBJ1-5, with 7 bases aligning to TRBD1. The CDR3 loop spans 14 amino acids. Losses at the gene ends were 5 bases for V and 7 bases for J; bases not matched to a gene: 8. Germline V gives CDR1 SEHNR, CDR2 FQNEAQ (reference sequence). This CDR3 is CASSDRDSQQPQHF. For the CDR3, the DNA is TGTGCCAGCAGCGACCGGGACAGCCAACAGCCCCAGCATTTT.

The chain employs TRBV27 and TRBJ2-7; no clear D. Germline CDR1 is MNHEY and CDR2 is SMNVEV (reference sequence). The CDR3 covers 14 residues. Between the trimmed V and J ends, which lost 11 bases and 2 bases, there was a span of 19 bases. The CDR3, as DNA: TGTGCCTGCTTCGATAGGCGGCCTCCCTACGAGCAGTACTTC. It codes for CACFDRRPPYEQYF.

The sample holds a few counts of this clone. The V and J genes are TRBV19 and TRBJ1-1; TRBD1 might be the D (6 bases). This CDR3 is 17 amino acids long. V shed 6 bases and J shed 0 bases, with 20 bases lying between them. Germline V CDR1 and CDR2: LNHDA, SQIVND (reference sequence). CDR3 in amino acids: CASSNFRDTIMNTEAFF. Written as DNA, the CDR3 is TGTGCCAGTAGCAACTTCCGGGACACCATTATGAACACTGAAGCTTTCTTT.

CDR3 amino acids: CAWSGTAETQYF. The CDR3 DNA reads TGTGCCTGGAGTGGGACAGCGGAGACCCAGTACTTC. The chain is built from TRBV30 and TRBJ2-5; D is possibly TRBD1 (6 bases). Germline V gene sequence: CDR1 GTSNPN, CDR2 SVGIG (reference sequence). The ends were cut back, 1 base at V and 5 bases at J, with 8 bases in the middle. This CDR3 spans 12 amino acids.

The J gene is TRBJ2-7, the V gene TRBV5-1; possible D gene TRBD1, 6 bases. The CDR3 spans 13 residues. The germline gives CDR1 SGHRS, CDR2 YFSETQ. Deletions cut 4 bases from V and 6 bases from J, with 14 bases between. In DNA, the CDR3 is TGCGCCAGCAGCCTGGGGGCAGGGCGCGAGCAGTACTTC. It specifies CASSLGAGREQYF.

This rearrangement joins TRBV9 to TRBJ2-5; D unresolved. V was clipped by 0 bases and J by 3 bases, with 9 bases between them. Germline values: CDR1 SGDLS, CDR2 YYNGEE. This CDR3 has 14 amino acids. CDR3 region: CASSVGGDEETQYF. The CDR3, as DNA: TGTGCCAGCAGCGTAGGAGGAGACGAAGAGACCCAGTACTTC.

V is TRBV19 and J is TRBJ1-2; the D gene is possibly TRBD1 (5 bases). CDR1 and CDR2 from the germline V gene are LNHDA and SQIVND (reference sequence). Trimming removed 6 bases from V and 5 bases from J, with 16 bases in between. The CDR3 loop spans 14 amino acids. The CDR3 DNA reads as TGTGCCAGTAGCCACCCCCTAGGGGTGTATGGCTACACCTTC. Translating gives CASSHPLGVYGYTF.

The chain couples TRBV10-1 to TRBJ2-7; a possible D gene is TRBD1 (5 bases). V was cut by 0 bases and J by 5 bases, with 17 bases left in between. The CDR3 sequence is 16 residues long. Looked up from germline, CDR1 is WNHNN and CDR2 is SYGVQD (reference sequence). The CDR3 coding sequence is TGCGCCAGCAGTGAGTCAGGGCAGGGTTCTATGAACGAGCAGTACTTC. The encoded protein is CASSESGQGSMNEQYF.